The 24 T cell receptor beta chains below were found in one sample sequenced in a study of regulatory T cells in long-lasting Graves disease. TCR beta libraries were built with iRepertoire HTBI primers and Arm-PCR of CDR3 regions. MiXCR, applied by TCRdb to the multiplex PCR reads, yields one record per CDR3 protein. The sample lists over 350,000 distinct CDR3 sequences; around 20% were seen once. Time point noted: persistent/refractory GD, antithyroid drugs over 5 years with positive TRAb. From PBMCs, RNA was extracted and then used to make the TCR library. The sequencing here drew on peripheral blood mononuclear cells (PBMCs), taken when the disease was refractory, from a patient treated with antithyroid drugs. The receptor set was obtained from a female donor with Graves disease.

Only a few counts were recorded for this clonotype. This chain connects TRBV9 to TRBJ2-2; D is tentatively TRBD1 or TRBD2 (5 bases each). V was pared by 4 bases and J by 8 bases, with 12 bases between. CDR3 length: 13 amino acids. From germline, CDR1 is SGDLS and CDR2 YYNGEE. CDR3 protein: CASSRKGEGELFF. DNA for the CDR3: TGTGCCAGCAGCCGAAAAGGGGAGGGGGAGCTGTTTTTT. The full variable domain, with the rest looked up from reference TRBV9 and TRBJ2-2, is DSGVTQTPKHLITATGQRVTLRCSPRSGDLSVYWYQQSLDQGLQFLIQYYNGEERAKGNILERFSAQQFPDLHSELNLSSLELGDSALYFCASSRKGEGELFFGEGSRLTVL.

This clonotype was counted ten times or more. This chain joins TRBV7-2 and TRBJ1-5, with a possible D match to TRBD1 (5 bases). Germline V gives CDR1 SGHTA, CDR2 FQGNSA. The CDR3 contains 15 residues. V was cut by 1 base and J by 6 bases, with 13 bases left in between. The CDR3 DNA is TGTGCCAGCAGCTTAGAGCCCGGGGGTGGTCAGCCCCAGCATTTT. Its protein product is CASSLEPGGGQPQHF.

The rearrangement uses TRBV6-2 or TRBV6-3 and TRBJ1-3; 8 bases agree with TRBD1. The junction had 13 bases not matched to a gene; V was cut back by 6 bases and J by 0 bases. The CDR3 runs 18 residues. The germline V gene encodes CDR1 MNHEY and CDR2 SVGEGT. The CDR3 reads CASRSDRDDAYSGNTIYF. The CDR3 DNA is TGTGCCAGCAGATCGGACAGGGATGATGCATACTCTGGAAACACCATATATTTT.

The V gene is TRBV7-8, the J gene TRBJ1-6, with no clear D. CDR3 length equals 16 residues. Germline CDR1 is SGHVS and CDR2 is FQNEAQ. Trimming stripped 4 bases from V and 4 bases from J, with 14 bases between. The CDR3 sequence: CASSSGASPYNSPLHF. The CDR3 DNA reads as TGTGCCAGCAGCTCAGGCGCGAGTCCTTATAATTCACCCCTCCACTTT.

Many counts were recorded for this clonotype. This rearrangement joins TRBV2 to TRBJ1-5; perhaps TRBD1 as D (5 bases). Trimming removed 8 bases from V and 4 bases from J, with 18 bases in between. Looked up from germline, CDR1 is SNHLY and CDR2 is FYNNEI. The CDR3 sequence is 15 residues long. The DNA of the CDR3 is TGTGCCAGCGCGGCACCCGGACAAGCAAATCAGCCCCAGCATTTT. Residues: CASAAPGQANQPQHF.

The chain recombines TRBV24-1 with TRBJ2-2, with 12 bases fitting TRBD2. CDR3 length: 15 residues. Germline V gene data show CDR1 as KGHDR and CDR2 as SFDVKD. The junction had 4 bases not matched to a gene; V was cut back by 7 bases and J by 5 bases. The CDR3 coding sequence is TGTGCCACCAGCACCGGACTAGCGGGAACCGGGGAGCTGTTTTTT. It is translated as CATSTGLAGTGELFF.

This clonotype has a handful of counts. The genes are TRBV7-3 and TRBJ1-4; TRBD1 agrees at 8 bases. CDR1 and CDR2 from the germline V gene are SGHTA and FQGTGA. This CDR3 region has 19 residues. V lost 4 bases to trimming and J lost 7 bases; unmatched junction nucleotides: 20. CDR3 sequence reads: CASSSPMTGVFIKGEKLFF. In DNA, the CDR3 is TGTGCCAGCAGCTCGCCCATGACAGGGGTGTTTATTAAGGGTGAAAAACTGTTTTTT.

This sequence joins TRBV29-1 and TRBJ1-3, with D possibly TRBD1 on 6 matching bases. V was cut by 5 bases and J by 0 bases, with 8 bases left in between. CDR3 length: 13 residues. In germline, CDR1 is SQVTM, CDR2 ANQGSEA. The CDR3, as DNA: TGCAGCGTTTCGGACAGCTCTGGAAACACCATATATTTT. Translated, it gives CSVSDSSGNTIYF.

J is TRBJ2-7 and V is TRBV5-6; 9 bases match TRBD1. There are 14 residues in the CDR3. Germline trimming cut 2 bases from V and 3 bases from J; bases unmatched to any gene: 3. CDR1 and CDR2 (germline): SGHDT, YYEEEE. The DNA of the CDR3 is TGTGCCAGCAGCTTTAAGGGACAGGGCTACGAGCAGTACTTC. Protein product: CASSFKGQGYEQYF.

The chain couples TRBV19 to TRBJ1-4, with D unclear. Germline lookup yields CDR1 LNHDA and CDR2 SQIVND (reference sequence). The CDR3 extends over 12 amino acids. V dropped 9 bases and J dropped 4 bases, with 9 bases sitting between them. CDR3 coding DNA: TGTGCCAGCTCGGGGTTTAATGAAAAACTGTTTTTT. Translating gives CASSGFNEKLFF.

The chain uses TRBV10-3 and TRBJ2-7; TRBD1 aligns across 8 bases. Germline V CDR1 and CDR2: ENHRY, SYGVKD. The CDR3 has 15 residues. V shed 4 bases, J shed 3 bases, and the junction held 8 bases outside the gene matches. The CDR3 reads CAISAPQGAHYEQYF. Written as DNA, the CDR3 is TGTGCCATCAGTGCTCCCCAGGGGGCTCACTACGAGCAGTACTTC.

V gene TRBV7-8 combines with J gene TRBJ1-4, with D maybe TRBD1 (6 bases). CDR1 is SGHVS and CDR2 is FQNEAQ in the germline V gene. Trimming removed 5 bases at V and 8 bases at J, with 18 bases between. The CDR3 is 15 residues long. This chain's CDR3 is CASSPGGGAEEKLFF. The CDR3, as DNA: TGTGCCAGCAGCCCCGGTGGGGGGGCCGAGGAAAAACTGTTTTTT.

The rearrangement links TRBV2 to TRBJ2-5, with 10 bases identical to TRBD2. The CDR3 runs to 17 residues. Looked up from germline, CDR1 is SNHLY and CDR2 is FYNNEI. Germline trimming cut 8 bases from V and 1 base from J; bases unmatched to any gene: 13. CDR3 bases: TGTGCCAGCTCCGTCTCCGAGCGGGAGGGGGGCCAAGAGACCCAGTACTTC. Translated: CASSVSEREGGQETQYF. The variable domain in full, with the rest retrieved from reference TRBV2 and TRBJ2-5, is EPEVTQTPSHQVTQMGQEVILRCVPISNHLYFYWYRQILGQKVEFLVSFYNNEISEKSEIFDDQFSVERPDGSNFTLKIRSTKLEDSAMYFCASSVSEREGGQETQYFGPGTRLLVL.

The chain carries TRBV5-1 and TRBJ2-6, with 8 bases identical to TRBD1. There are 16 residues in the CDR3. Germline CDR1 reads SGHRS; CDR2 reads YFSETQ. The V gene end was trimmed by 0 bases and the J gene end by 8 bases; junction bases not matched to a gene: 7. In DNA, the CDR3 is TGCGCCAGCAGCTTGGGGGCCCTCAGGGGGCCCAACGTCCTGACTTTC. Translation gives CASSLGALRGPNVLTF. Looking up the rest from reference TRBV5-1 and TRBJ2-6 gives the full variable domain: KAGVTQTPRYLIKTRGQQVTLSCSPISGHRSVSWYQQTPGQGLQFLFEYFSETQRNKGNFPGRFSGRQFSNSRSEMNVSTLELGDSALYLCASSLGALRGPNVLTFGAGSRLTVL.

This clonotype has just a few counts. The CDR3 sequence: CASSLGGLVGEQYF. CDR3 nucleotides: TGTGCCAGCAGCTTGGGGGGACTAGTGGGCGAGCAGTACTTC. The V gene is TRBV7-9, the J gene TRBJ2-7; 8 bases map to TRBD2. Germline V gene data show CDR1 as SEHNR and CDR2 as FQNEAQ (reference sequence). The CDR3 length is 14 residues. V trimming: 3 bases; J trimming: 6 bases; junction bases outside the gene matches: 7. The full variable domain, rest sourced from reference TRBV7-9 and TRBJ2-7, is DTGVSQNPRHKITKRGQNVTFRCDPISEHNRLYWYRQTLGQGPEFLTYFQNEAQLEKSRLLSDRFSAERPKGSFSTLEIQRTEQGDSAMYLCASSLGGLVGEQYFGPGTRLTVT.

V usage is TRBV5-1 and J usage is TRBJ1-1; 9 bases are a match to TRBD1. J was trimmed by 4 bases and V by 4 bases; bases with no gene match: 8. Germline CDR1 reads SGHRS; CDR2 reads YFSETQ. CDR3 length: 15 residues. CDR3 loop: CASSVLQGAFTEAFF. CDR3 bases: TGCGCCAGCAGCGTCTTACAGGGGGCGTTCACTGAAGCTTTCTTT.

This clonotype was seen a handful of times. This rearrangement joins TRBV20-1 to TRBJ2-7; D gene ambiguous. Germline V gene data show CDR1 as DFQATT and CDR2 as SNEGSKA (reference sequence). Deletions cut 3 bases from V and 6 bases from J, with 9 bases between. This CDR3 contains 11 residues. The CDR3 coding sequence is TGCAGTGCTAGTGGCATGAGCGAGCAGTACTTC. Its translation: CSASGMSEQYF.

This clonotype was found a few times. The rearrangement joins TRBV10-3 to TRBJ1-2; D is uncertain. The CDR3 contains 18 residues. V lost 6 bases to trimming and J lost 2 bases, with 25 bases between them. Germline V lookup: CDR1 ENHRY, CDR2 SYGVKD. The CDR3 region has the DNA TGTGCCATCAGCCTCACACCGGGGTCGTCGAGGCCCAACTATGGCTACACCTTC. This codes for CAISLTPGSSRPNYGYTF.

This clonotype appeared many times. The V and J genes are TRBV18 and TRBJ2-5; tentative D call: TRBD1 (5 bases). Germline assignment: CDR1 KGHSH and CDR2 LQKENI. The germline V and J ends were trimmed by 3 bases and 1 base, with 12 bases remaining between them. This CDR3 has 15 residues. CDR3 sequence reads: CASSPTTELQETQYF. For the CDR3, the DNA is TGTGCCAGCTCACCTACGACAGAACTCCAAGAGACCCAGTACTTC. The whole variable domain, filled in from reference TRBV18 and TRBJ2-5, reads NAGVMQNPRHLVRRRGQEARLRCSPMKGHSHVYWYRQLPEEGLKFMVYLQKENIIDESGMPKERFSAEFPKEGPSILRIQQVVRGDSAAYFCASSPTTELQETQYFGPGTRLLVL.

The chain is built from TRBV25-1 and TRBJ2-4; D is unclear. V was clipped by 3 bases and J by 4 bases, with 10 bases between them. Germline CDR1 reads MGHDK; CDR2 reads SYGVNS. The CDR3 is 14 residues long. The CDR3 here is CASSEGSSKNIQYF. In DNA form, the CDR3 reads TGTGCCAGCAGTGAGGGTTCCAGTAAAAACATTCAGTACTTC.

The table lists this clonotype with a few counts. The junction departs from the called germline gene at one end, perhaps through a read error. The chain joins TRBV28 to TRBJ2-2; TRBD2 aligns across 10 bases. The CDR3 runs 17 residues. The germline CDR1 and CDR2 sequences are MDHEN and SYDVKM. In DNA form, the CDR3 reads TGTGCCAGCAGTCCAAGGCTGATAGCGGGAGGTCCCGGGGAGCTGCTTTTT. Translating it yields CASSPRLIAGGPGELLF.

A remark on this clonotype: This may be a read error, as it is one base from a much larger clone. The chain links TRBV12-3 or TRBV12-4 to TRBJ2-7, with 12 bases matching TRBD2. This CDR3 spans 15 amino acids. CDR3 sequence: CVSSEGLAGQYEQYF. DNA of the CDR3: TGTGTCAGCAGTGAGGGACTAGCGGGTCAATACGAGCAGTACTTC.

The gene calls are TRBV10-3 and TRBJ1-2; D gene uncertain. V lost 0 bases and J 8 bases, leaving 10 bases between the germline ends. The germline CDR1 and CDR2 sequences are ENHRY and SYGVKD. The CDR3 extends over 13 amino acids. The CDR3 DNA reads TGTGCCATCAGTGAGTCGCGAATGGAGGGCTACACCTTC. This codes for CAISESRMEGYTF.

Many counts were recorded for this clonotype. The rearrangement uses TRBV7-8 and TRBJ1-5, with TRBD1 matching 7 bases. Trimming took 5 bases from V and 5 from J; bases not matched to a gene: 6. The CDR3 consists of 14 residues. Germline CDR1 and CDR2: SGHVS and FQNEAQ. The CDR3 sequence: CASSPQGNHQPQHF. As DNA, the CDR3 is TGTGCCAGCAGCCCACAGGGGAATCATCAGCCCCAGCATTTT.